The 3 T cell receptor beta chains in this list originate from one sample, sequenced in a study of blood T cell repertoires in COVID-19. The table came from immunoSEQ multiplex PCR; TCRdb's copy has only in-frame clones and leaves some out. The top ten hold roughly 5.4% of the sample, which has roughly 86,000 clones, more than 75% seen once. Sequencing was done on a sample of peripheral blood. The receptors come from a man aged 35 to 55 with acute or convalescent COVID-19.

This rearrangement joins TRBV6-1 to TRBJ1-6, with D possibly TRBD1 on 5 matching bases. The germline V gene has CDR1 MNHNS and CDR2 SASEGT. Trimming shortened V by 3 bases and J by 10 bases, and 10 bases separated the two germline ends. The CDR3 consists of 13 residues. The CDR3 is CASSEGLGSPLHF. CDR3 sequence (DNA): TGTGCCAGCAGTGAGGGGCTGGGATCACCCCTCCACTTT.

The chain recombines TRBV4-1 with TRBJ2-6, with 9 bases matching TRBD1. The CDR3 is 19 amino acids. J gave up 2 bases and V 0 bases, and 8 bases lay outside the gene matches. Germline-derived CDR1 and CDR2 are MGHRA and YSYEKL. The CDR3 region is CASSQDQQGALPGANVLTF. The CDR3 region has the DNA TGCGCCAGCAGCCAAGATCAACAGGGGGCTCTCCCTGGGGCCAACGTCCTGACTTTC.

The chain uses TRBV11-2 and TRBJ1-3; D is perhaps TRBD1 (6 bases). Germline V gene lookup returns CDR1 SGHAT and CDR2 FQNNGV. The CDR3 sequence is 16 residues long. Trimming shortened V by 6 bases and J by 0 bases, and 15 bases separated the two germline ends. CDR3 in DNA: TGTGCCAGCAGTTCTCCGACAGGCCGCTCTGGAAACACCATATATTTT. Encoded protein: CASSSPTGRSGNTIYF.